This TCR beta chain was documented in a study of T-cell reconstitution after alpha-beta-depleted transplantation in children (TCRdb year 2016). As for the study more broadly: Using TCR repertoire profiling, the study followed T-cell immune reconstitution in a quantitative way in children after TCRalphabeta/CD19-depleted allogeneic hematopoietic cell transplantation. Results and caveats for the whole study, not just this receptor: In some patients, the high TCRbeta diversity seen at day 60 was put down to recipient T cells and intrathymic progenitors that had survived conditioning. About two months after transplant, the apparently early recovery of alphabetaT-cell counts reportedly depended on just several hundred clones that had expanded rapidly and came from non-depleted graft cells. Over subsequent months, a decline in hyperexpanded clone frequencies was noted, and after one year, T-cell counts and TCRbeta diversity were mostly ascribed to newly produced T cells.

The receptor library was made with PCR. The sequencer listed for this sample is Illumina HiSeq 2500. TCR libraries were prepared with molecular barcoding, using unique molecular identifiers to normalize TCRbeta repertoire quantification. Using fastp trimming at Q25 and MiXCR clonotype assembly, TCRdb reanalyzed the public sequencing data and kept in-frame beta chains. Here each entry gathers all rows of one CDR3 protein and keeps the most common genes and DNA. Here the sample has about 130,000 distinct CDR3 sequences; about 9.9% occur a single time. Nearly 25% of the sample is taken by the ten largest. The germline V gene (reference sequence) yields DFQATT for CDR1 and SNEGSKA for CDR2. The CDR3 sequence holds 15 residues, the cysteine and phenylalanine included. This entry keeps only the CDR3 DNA: 45 bases, framed from base 1. The V end gives up 0 bases and the J end 8 bases, leaving 9 bases in the junction not matched to a gene.

About this clonotype: This receptor's antigen is unknown. One base away there is no much larger clone; base qualities are not given.

The treatment or condition label, read with the paper, signifies: allogeneic hematopoietic cell transplantation with graft depleted of TCRalphabeta T cells and CD19 B cells. TCRalphabeta/CD19-depleted allogeneic hematopoietic cell grafts were given to the transplant recipients, all of whom were children. The chain was built from TRBV20-1 and TRBJ1-4; TRBD1 lines up with 7 middle nucleotides. This TCR derives from a girl under three years old who had a stem cell transplant for combined immunodeficiency, so the T cells may come from the graft donor. Material: PBMCs, mostly from graft donor cells, obtained 180 days after TCRalphabeta/CD19-depleted stem cell transplant. The DNA reads TGCAGTGCTAGAGATCGGCGGACAGGAGGCGAAAAACTGTTTTTT. It specifies CSARDRRTGGEKLFF.